This T cell receptor (beta chain) was documented in a study of blood T cell repertoires in COVID-19. CDR1 is DFQATT, CDR2 SNEGSKA, per germline (reference sequence). With 3 bases clipped from V and 6 bases from J, the junction kept 4 bases outside the gene matches. The CDR3 consists of 12 residues. In the authors' methods: Using reference gene primer amplification, nucleated cell counts were estimated. Sequencing used immunoSEQ multiplex PCR; TCRdb keeps in-frame clones, though not all of them. D and trimming come from the DNA, and the V and J calls and clone size come from that table. The sample includes about 240,000 clones, approximately 86% of them seen just once.

Specimen: peripheral blood. The receptor's source is a woman in her forties or fifties with COVID-19, enrolled during active disease. This sequence joins TRBV20-1 and TRBJ1-2; 7 nucleotides match TRBD1. The CDR3 reads CSASKGQDGYTF. In nucleotides, the CDR3 is TGCAGTGCTAGTAAAGGACAGGATGGCTACACCTTC.